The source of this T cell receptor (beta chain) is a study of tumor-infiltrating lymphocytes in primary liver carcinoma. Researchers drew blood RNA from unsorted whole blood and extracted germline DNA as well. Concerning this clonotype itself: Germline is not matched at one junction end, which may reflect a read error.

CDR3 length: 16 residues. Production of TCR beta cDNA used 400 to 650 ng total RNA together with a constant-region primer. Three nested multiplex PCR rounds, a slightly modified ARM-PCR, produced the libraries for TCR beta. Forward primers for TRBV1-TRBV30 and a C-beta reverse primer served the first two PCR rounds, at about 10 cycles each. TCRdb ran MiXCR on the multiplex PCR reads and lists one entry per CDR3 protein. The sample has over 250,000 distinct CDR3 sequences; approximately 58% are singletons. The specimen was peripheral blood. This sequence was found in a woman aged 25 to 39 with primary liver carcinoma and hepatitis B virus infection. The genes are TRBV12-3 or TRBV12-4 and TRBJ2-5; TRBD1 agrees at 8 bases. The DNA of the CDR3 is TGTGCCAGCTGTTTTCGTACAGGGGGAACACAAGAGATCCAGTACTTC. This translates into CASCFRTGGTQEIQYF.